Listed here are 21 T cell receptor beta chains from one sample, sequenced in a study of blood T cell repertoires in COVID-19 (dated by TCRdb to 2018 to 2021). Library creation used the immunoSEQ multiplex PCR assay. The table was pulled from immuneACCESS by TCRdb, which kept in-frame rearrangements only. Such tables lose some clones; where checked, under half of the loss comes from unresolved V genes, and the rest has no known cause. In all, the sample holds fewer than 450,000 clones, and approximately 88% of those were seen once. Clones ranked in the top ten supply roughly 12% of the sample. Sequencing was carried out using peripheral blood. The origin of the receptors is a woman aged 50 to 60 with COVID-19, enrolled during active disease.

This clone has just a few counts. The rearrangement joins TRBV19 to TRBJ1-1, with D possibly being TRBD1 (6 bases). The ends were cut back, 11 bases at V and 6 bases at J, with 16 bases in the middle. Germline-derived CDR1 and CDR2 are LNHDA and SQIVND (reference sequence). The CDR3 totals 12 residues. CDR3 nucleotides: TGTGCCTCGCTAGGGGGATTCGCTGAAGCTTTCTTT. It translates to CASLGGFAEAFF.

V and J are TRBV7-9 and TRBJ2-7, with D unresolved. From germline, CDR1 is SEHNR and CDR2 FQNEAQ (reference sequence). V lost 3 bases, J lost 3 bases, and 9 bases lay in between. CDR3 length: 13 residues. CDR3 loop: CASSFDISYEQYF. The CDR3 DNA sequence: TGTGCCAGCAGCTTTGACATAAGCTACGAGCAGTACTTC.

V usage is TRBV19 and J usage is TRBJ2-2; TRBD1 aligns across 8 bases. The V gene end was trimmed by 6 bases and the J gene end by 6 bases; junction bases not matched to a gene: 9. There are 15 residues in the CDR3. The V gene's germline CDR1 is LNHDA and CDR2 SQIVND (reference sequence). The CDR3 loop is CASSPRDRSAGELFF. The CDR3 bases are TGTGCCAGTAGCCCTAGGGACAGGTCCGCCGGGGAGCTGTTTTTT.

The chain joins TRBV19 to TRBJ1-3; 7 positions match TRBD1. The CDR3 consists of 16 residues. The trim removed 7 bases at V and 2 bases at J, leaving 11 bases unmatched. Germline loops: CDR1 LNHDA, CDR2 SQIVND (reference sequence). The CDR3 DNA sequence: TGTGCCAGTATCCTCCGACAGGGCGCAACTGGAAACACCATATATTTT. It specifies CASILRQGATGNTIYF.

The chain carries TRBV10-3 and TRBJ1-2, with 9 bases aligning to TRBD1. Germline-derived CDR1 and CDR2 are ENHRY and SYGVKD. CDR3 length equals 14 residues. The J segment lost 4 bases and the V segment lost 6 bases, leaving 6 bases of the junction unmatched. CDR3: CAISIGTGTYGYTF. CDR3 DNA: TGTGCCATCAGCATAGGGACAGGGACCTATGGCTACACCTTC.

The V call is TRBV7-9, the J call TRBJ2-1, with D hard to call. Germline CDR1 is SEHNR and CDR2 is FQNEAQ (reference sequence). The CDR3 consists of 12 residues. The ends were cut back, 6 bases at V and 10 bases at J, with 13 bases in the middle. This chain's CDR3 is CASSNSWNEQFF. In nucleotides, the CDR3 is TGTGCCAGCAGTAACAGTTGGAACGAGCAGTTCTTC.

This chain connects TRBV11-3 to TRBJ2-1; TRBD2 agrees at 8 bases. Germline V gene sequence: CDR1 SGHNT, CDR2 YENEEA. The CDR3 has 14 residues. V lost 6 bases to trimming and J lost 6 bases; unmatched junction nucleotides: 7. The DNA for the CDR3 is TGTGCCAGCAGTAAGGGACTAGTATCCAATGAGCAGTTCTTC. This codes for CASSKGLVSNEQFF.

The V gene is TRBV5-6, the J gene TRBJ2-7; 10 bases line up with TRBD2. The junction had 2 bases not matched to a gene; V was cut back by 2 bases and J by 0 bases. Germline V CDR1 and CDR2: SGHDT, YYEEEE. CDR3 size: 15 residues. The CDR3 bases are TGTGCCAGCAGCTTTGGACTAGCGGACTCCTACGAGCAGTACTTC. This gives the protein CASSFGLADSYEQYF.

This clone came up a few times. The CDR3 DNA follows: TGTGCCACACGGGGGGGACTGAACACTGAAGCTTTCTTT. Protein sequence: CATRGGLNTEAFF. V usage is TRBV3-1 (or the pseudogene TRBV3-2) and J usage is TRBJ1-1; weak D call: TRBD1 (5 bases). The CDR3 has 13 residues. Trimming removed 10 bases at V and 0 bases at J, with 12 bases between. CDR1 is LGHDT, CDR2 YNNKEL, per germline (reference sequence).

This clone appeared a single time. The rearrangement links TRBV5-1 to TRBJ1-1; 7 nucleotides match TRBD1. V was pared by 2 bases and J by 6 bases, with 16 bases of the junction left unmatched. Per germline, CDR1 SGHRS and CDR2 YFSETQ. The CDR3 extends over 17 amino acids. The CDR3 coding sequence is TGCGCCAGCAGCTTTGAGTCGGGCGGTTGGCAGGGGGCTGAAGCTTTCTTT. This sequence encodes CASSFESGGWQGAEAFF.

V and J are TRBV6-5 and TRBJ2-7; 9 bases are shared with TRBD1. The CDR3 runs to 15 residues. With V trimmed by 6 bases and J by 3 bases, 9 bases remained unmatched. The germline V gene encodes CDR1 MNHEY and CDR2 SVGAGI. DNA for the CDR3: TGTGCCAGCAGGGCCCGGGACAGGGTCCTCTACGAGCAGTACTTC. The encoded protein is CASRARDRVLYEQYF.

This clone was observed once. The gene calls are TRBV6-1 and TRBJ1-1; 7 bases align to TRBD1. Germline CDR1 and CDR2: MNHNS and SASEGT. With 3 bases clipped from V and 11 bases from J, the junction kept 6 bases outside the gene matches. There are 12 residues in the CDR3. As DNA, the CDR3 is TGTGCCAGCAGTGATCTCAGGGGGGTCGCTTTCTTT. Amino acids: CASSDLRGVAFF.

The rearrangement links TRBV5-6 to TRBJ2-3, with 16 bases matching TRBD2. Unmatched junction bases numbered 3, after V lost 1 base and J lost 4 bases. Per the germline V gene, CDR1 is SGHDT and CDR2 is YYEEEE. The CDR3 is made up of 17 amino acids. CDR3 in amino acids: CASSLTGTSGGADTQYF. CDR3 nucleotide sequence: TGTGCCAGCAGCTTGACGGGGACTAGCGGGGGGGCAGATACGCAGTATTTT.

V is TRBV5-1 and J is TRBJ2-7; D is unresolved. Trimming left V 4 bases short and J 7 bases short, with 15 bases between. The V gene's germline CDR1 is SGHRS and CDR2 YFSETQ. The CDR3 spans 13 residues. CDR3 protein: CASSNSPADEQYF. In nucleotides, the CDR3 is TGCGCCAGCAGCAACAGCCCGGCAGATGAGCAGTACTTC. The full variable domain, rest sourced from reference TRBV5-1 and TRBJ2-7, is KAGVTQTPRYLIKTRGQQVTLSCSPISGHRSVSWYQQTPGQGLQFLFEYFSETQRNKGNFPGRFSGRQFSNSRSEMNVSTLELGDSALYLCASSNSPADEQYFGPGTRLTVT.

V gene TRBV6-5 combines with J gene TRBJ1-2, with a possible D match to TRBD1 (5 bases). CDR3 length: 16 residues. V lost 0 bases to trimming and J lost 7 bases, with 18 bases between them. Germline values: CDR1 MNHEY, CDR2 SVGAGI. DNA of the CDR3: TGTGCCAGCAGTTACTCGAAAATGTCAGGGCCGGGTGGCTACACCTTC. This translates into CASSYSKMSGPGGYTF.

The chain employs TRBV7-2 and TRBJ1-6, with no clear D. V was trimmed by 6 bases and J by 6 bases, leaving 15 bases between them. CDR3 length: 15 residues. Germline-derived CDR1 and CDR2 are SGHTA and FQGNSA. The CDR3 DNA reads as TGTGCCAGCAGTCAGAGTAGCCGAAGTAATTCACCCCTCCACTTT. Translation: CASSQSSRSNSPLHF.

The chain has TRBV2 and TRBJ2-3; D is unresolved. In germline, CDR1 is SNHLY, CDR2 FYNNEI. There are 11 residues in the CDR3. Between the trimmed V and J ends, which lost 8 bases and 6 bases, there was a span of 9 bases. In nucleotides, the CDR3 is TGTGCCAGCGACATAGAGGATACGCAGTATTTT. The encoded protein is CASDIEDTQYF.

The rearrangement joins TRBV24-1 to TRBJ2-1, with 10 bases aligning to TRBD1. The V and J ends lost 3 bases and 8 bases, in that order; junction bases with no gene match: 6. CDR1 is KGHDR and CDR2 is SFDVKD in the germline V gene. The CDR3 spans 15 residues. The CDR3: CATSDPGTGVYEQFF. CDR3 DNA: TGTGCCACCAGTGATCCCGGGACAGGGGTCTATGAGCAGTTCTTC.

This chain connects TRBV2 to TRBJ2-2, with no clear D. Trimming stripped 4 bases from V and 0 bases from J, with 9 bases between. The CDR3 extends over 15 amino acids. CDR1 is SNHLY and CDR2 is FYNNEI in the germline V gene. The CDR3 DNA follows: TGTGCCAGCAGTGGACTGCGGTCGAACACCGGGGAGCTGTTTTTT. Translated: CASSGLRSNTGELFF.

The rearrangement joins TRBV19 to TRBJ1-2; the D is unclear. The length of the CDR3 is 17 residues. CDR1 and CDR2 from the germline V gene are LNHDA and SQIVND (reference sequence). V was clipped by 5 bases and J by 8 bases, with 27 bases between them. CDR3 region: CASSSYFGGPPKEGYTF. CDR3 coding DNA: TGTGCCAGTAGTTCGTACTTCGGAGGGCCTCCAAAGGAGGGCTACACCTTC.

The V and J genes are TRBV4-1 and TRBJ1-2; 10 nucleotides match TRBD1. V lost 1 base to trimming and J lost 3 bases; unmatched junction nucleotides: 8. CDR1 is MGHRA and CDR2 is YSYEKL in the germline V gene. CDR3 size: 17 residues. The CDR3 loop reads CASSQGSGTGAYYGYTF. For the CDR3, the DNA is TGCGCCAGCAGCCAAGGGTCCGGGACAGGGGCCTACTATGGCTACACCTTC.